This TCR beta chain derives from a study of shared T cell receptors in the human thymus. Trimming cost V 7 bases and J 4 bases, with 26 bases left between them. Germline V gene data show CDR1 as SNHLY and CDR2 as FYNNEI. This CDR3 has 18 residues. This table comes from immunoSEQ multiplex PCR, and its TCRdb copy is limited to in-frame clones, with some not included. The top ten hold over 0.008% of the sample, which has hundreds of thousands of clones, 70% to 90% seen once. These sequences were also reported in another study, on human thymus T cells. That work contributes: Thymus was obtained from resections taken during corrective heart surgery. Thymic and blood repertoires appeared to display a bias in their usage of V and J genes. Highly overlapping thymic repertoires among unrelated individuals were reported in related research.

V and J are TRBV2 and TRBJ1-3, with D uncertain. The sequence was collected from a boy under three years old with a congenital heart defect. Material: thymocytes. CDR3 in amino acids: CASTLKPPGPLRGNTIYF. The DNA of the CDR3 is TGTGCCAGCACCTTAAAACCGCCGGGTCCCCTCCGAGGAAACACCATATATTTT. Combining the CDR3 with reference TRBV2 and TRBJ1-3 gives the whole variable domain EPEVTQTPSHQVTQMGQEVILRCVPISNHLYFYWYRQILGQKVEFLVSFYNNEISEKSEIFDDQFSVERPDGSNFTLKIRSTKLEDSAMYFCASTLKPPGPLRGNTIYFGEGSWLTVV.